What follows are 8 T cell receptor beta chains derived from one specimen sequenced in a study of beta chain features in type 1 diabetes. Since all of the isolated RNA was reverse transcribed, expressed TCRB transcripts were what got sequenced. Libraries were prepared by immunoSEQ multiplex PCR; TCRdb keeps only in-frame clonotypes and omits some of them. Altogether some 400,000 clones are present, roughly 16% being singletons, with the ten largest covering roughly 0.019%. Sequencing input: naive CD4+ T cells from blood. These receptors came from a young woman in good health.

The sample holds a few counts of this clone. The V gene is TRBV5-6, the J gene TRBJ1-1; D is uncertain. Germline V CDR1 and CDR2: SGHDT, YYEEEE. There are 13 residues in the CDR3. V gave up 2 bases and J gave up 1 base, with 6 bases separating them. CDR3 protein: CASSLSPNTEAFF. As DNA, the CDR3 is TGTGCCAGCAGCTTATCTCCGAACACTGAAGCTTTCTTT. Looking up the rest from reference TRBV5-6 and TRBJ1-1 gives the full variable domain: DAGVTQSPTHLIKTRGQQVTLRCSPKSGHDTVSWYQQALGQGPQFIFQYYEEEERQRGNFPDRFSGHQFPNYSSELNVNALLLGDSALYLCASSLSPNTEAFFGQGTRLTVV.

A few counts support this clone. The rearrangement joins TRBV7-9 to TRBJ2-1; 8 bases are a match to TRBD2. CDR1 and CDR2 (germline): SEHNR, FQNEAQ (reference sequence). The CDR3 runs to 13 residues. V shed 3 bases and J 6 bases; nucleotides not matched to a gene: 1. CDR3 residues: CASSFGTSNEQFF. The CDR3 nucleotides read TGTGCCAGCAGCTTCGGGACTAGCAATGAGCAGTTCTTC.

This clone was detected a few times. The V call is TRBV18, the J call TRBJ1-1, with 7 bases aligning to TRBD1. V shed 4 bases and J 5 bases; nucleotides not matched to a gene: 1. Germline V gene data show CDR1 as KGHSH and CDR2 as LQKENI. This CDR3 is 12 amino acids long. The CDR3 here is CASSQQGTEAFF. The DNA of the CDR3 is TGTGCCAGCTCACAACAGGGGACTGAAGCTTTCTTT.

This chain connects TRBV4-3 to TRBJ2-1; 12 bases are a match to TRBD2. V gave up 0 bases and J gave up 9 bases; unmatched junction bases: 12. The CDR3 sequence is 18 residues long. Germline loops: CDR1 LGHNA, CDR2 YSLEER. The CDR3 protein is CASSQDIVTSGRKGEQFF. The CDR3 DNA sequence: TGCGCCAGCAGCCAAGATATAGTGACTAGCGGGAGAAAGGGTGAGCAGTTCTTC.

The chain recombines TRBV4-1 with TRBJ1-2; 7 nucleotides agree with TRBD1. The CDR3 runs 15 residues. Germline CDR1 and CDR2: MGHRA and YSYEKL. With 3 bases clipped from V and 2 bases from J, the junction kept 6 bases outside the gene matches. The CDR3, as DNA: TGCGCCAGCAGCCAGCCGTTACAGGGGAACTATGGCTACACCTTC. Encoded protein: CASSQPLQGNYGYTF.

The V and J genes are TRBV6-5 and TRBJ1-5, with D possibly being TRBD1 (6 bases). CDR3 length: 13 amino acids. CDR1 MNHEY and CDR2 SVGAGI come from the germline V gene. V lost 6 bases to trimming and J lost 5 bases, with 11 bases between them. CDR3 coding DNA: TGTGCCAGCAGCTTACAGGGAGATCAGCCCCAGCATTTT. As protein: CASSLQGDQPQHF.

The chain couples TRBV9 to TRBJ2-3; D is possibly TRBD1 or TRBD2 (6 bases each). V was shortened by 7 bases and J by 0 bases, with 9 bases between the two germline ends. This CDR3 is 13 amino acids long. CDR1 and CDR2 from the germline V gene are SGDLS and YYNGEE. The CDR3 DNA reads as TGTGCCAGCGGCGGGACAAGCACAGATACGCAGTATTTT. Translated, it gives CASGGTSTDTQYF.

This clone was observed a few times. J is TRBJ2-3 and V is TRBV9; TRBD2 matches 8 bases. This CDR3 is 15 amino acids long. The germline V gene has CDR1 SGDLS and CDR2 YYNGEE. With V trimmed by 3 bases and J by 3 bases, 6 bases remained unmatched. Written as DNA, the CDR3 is TGTGCCAGCAGCGCCGGGGGCGGGAGGACAGATACGCAGTATTTT. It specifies CASSAGGGRTDTQYF.